This TCR beta chain originates from a study of Ad26.COV2.S vaccination and SARS-CoV-2 variants. Generated by immunoSEQ multiplex PCR, the TCRdb table keeps only in-frame clones and is missing some. This sample has roughly 180,000 clones, with around 88% found just once. Concerning this clone itself: Additional DNA sequences in this sample encode the identical CDR3.

Germline CDR1 is GTSNPN and CDR2 is SVGIG (reference sequence). V lost 0 bases and J 2 bases, leaving 5 bases between the germline ends. This CDR3 is 13 amino acids long. The chain links TRBV30 to TRBJ1-5; D is unresolved. This specimen consisted of peripheral blood, obtained after recovery from COVID-19. The TCR was taken from a human donor who had recovered from COVID-19. This chain's CDR3 is CAWSVRGNQPQHF. The CDR3 nucleotides read TGTGCCTGGAGTGTAAGGGGCAATCAGCCCCAGCATTTT.